This T cell receptor beta chain was recovered during a study of blood T cell repertoires in COVID-19. Trimming took off 6 bases at V and 4 bases at J, with 10 bases between the two ends. The CDR3 loop spans 13 amino acids. The germline V gene encodes CDR1 MNHEY and CDR2 SVGAGI. The protocol was immunoSEQ multiplex PCR, while the TCRdb copy is restricted to in-frame clones and leaves out a portion. Altogether 430,000 or so clones are present, 85% to 90% being singletons, with the ten largest covering 1.5% to 2%. The rearrangement links TRBV6-5 to TRBJ1-3, with D possibly TRBD1 on 6 matching bases. Sequencing was performed on PBMCs or T cells enriched from blood (not recorded which). This clonotype originated in a woman aged 40 to 50 who had recovered from COVID-19. The DNA of the CDR3 is TGTGCCAGCAGATCGGACAGAGGAAACACCATATATTTT. Translating gives CASRSDRGNTIYF.